The 20 T cell receptor beta chains below come from one sample, sequenced in a study of CD8 T cells in ankylosing spondylitis. Study results and limitations: Seven to nine highly homologous variants formed a TCR beta motif that appeared characteristic of ankylosing spondylitis blood.

Antigens of these TCRs are unknown. TCRdb reprocessed the 5' RACE reads via MiXCR and lists one record per CDR3 protein. The sample contains about 340,000 distinct CDR3 sequences, roughly 8% of which appear only once. The specimen was blood, either unsorted or a sorted T cell fraction (not recorded which). All receptors derive from a male donor with ankylosing spondylitis.

This clonotype was seen ten or more times. This rearrangement joins TRBV12-3 or TRBV12-4 to TRBJ1-5; 7 positions match TRBD1. The CDR3 length is 14 residues. With 2 bases clipped from V and 5 bases from J, the junction kept 3 bases outside the gene matches. CDR3 coding DNA: TGTGCCAGCAGTTTACTGGGACAGCATCAGCCCCAGCATTTT. It is translated as CASSLLGQHQPQHF.

The sample holds many counts of this clonotype. J is TRBJ1-5 and V is TRBV29-1; D is possibly TRBD1 (6 bases). The CDR3 is 13 residues long. Deletions cut 4 bases from V and 1 base from J, with 8 bases between. The germline gives CDR1 SQVTM, CDR2 ANQGSEA. For the CDR3, the DNA is TGCAGCGTTGCCCAGGGGAGCAATCAGCCCCAGCATTTT. This gives the protein CSVAQGSNQPQHF. The variable domain in full, with the rest retrieved from reference TRBV29-1 and TRBJ1-5, is SAVISQKPSRDICQRGTSLTIQCQVDSQVTMMFWYRQQPGQSLTLIATANQGSEATYESGFVIDKFPISRPNLTFSTLTVSNMSPEDSSIYLCSVAQGSNQPQHFGDGTRLSIL.

V is TRBV5-6 and J is TRBJ2-2; D is unclear. Trimming pared 2 bases from V and 4 bases from J, leaving 9 bases between. The CDR3 has 14 residues. The V gene's germline CDR1 is SGHDT and CDR2 YYEEEE. The CDR3 DNA reads TGTGCCAGCAGCTTAAGAGAAAGCACCGGGGAGCTGTTTTTT. Its protein is CASSLRESTGELFF.

The table lists this clonotype with a few counts. This sequence joins TRBV5-1 and TRBJ1-1; 8 nucleotides line up with TRBD1. Germline values: CDR1 SGHRS, CDR2 YFSETQ. V lost 3 bases and J lost 5; bases outside the gene matches: 9. The CDR3 totals 15 residues. The CDR3 DNA follows: TGCGCCAGCAGCTGGTGGGTCGACAGGGGAACTGAAGCTTTCTTT. Protein sequence: CASSWWVDRGTEAFF.

J is TRBJ2-2 and V is TRBV10-1; 9 bases map to TRBD2. V lost 4 bases and J lost 1; bases outside the gene matches: 4. Germline assignment: CDR1 WNHNN and CDR2 SYGVQD (reference sequence). There are 16 residues in the CDR3. The CDR3 reads CASSAASGMNTGELFF. The DNA for the CDR3 is TGCGCCAGCAGTGCGGCTAGCGGGATGAACACCGGGGAGCTGTTTTTT.

The V call is TRBV20-1, the J call TRBJ2-1; TRBD2 agrees at 10 bases. With 0 bases clipped from V and 4 bases from J, the junction kept 15 bases outside the gene matches. This CDR3 spans 19 amino acids. CDR1 and CDR2 from the germline V gene are DFQATT and SNEGSKA (reference sequence). CDR3 nucleotides: TGCAGTGCTAGAGAAGCCCCCGGGTTTAGCGGGAGGTTGTACAATGAGCAGTTCTTC. Residues: CSAREAPGFSGRLYNEQFF.

This chain uses TRBV3-1 with TRBJ1-1, with D uncertain. Germline V gene data show CDR1 as LGHDT and CDR2 as YNNKEL (reference sequence). V was trimmed by 8 bases and J by 1 base, leaving 17 bases between them. The CDR3 has 15 residues. The chain's CDR3 is CASATGPVSNTEAFF. As DNA, the CDR3 is TGTGCCAGCGCCACCGGGCCCGTATCGAACACTGAAGCTTTCTTT.

This clonotype came up a few times. The chain combines TRBV20-1 with TRBJ1-2, with 9 bases that match TRBD1. CDR1 DFQATT and CDR2 SNEGSKA come from the germline V gene (reference sequence). The CDR3 has 14 amino acids. Here the CDR3 DNA reads TGCAGAACCACCGGGACAGGGAGAATCTATGGCTACACCTTC. Translated, it gives CRTTGTGRIYGYTF.

The chain uses TRBV20-1 and TRBJ2-1; 9 nucleotides align to TRBD2. With V trimmed by 2 bases and J by 6 bases, 8 bases remained unmatched. CDR1 and CDR2 from the germline V gene are DFQATT and SNEGSKA (reference sequence). The length of the CDR3 is 15 residues. For the CDR3, the DNA is TGCAGTGCTAGATCTCCTAGCGGGACGCCCAATGAGCAGTTCTTC. Its protein product is CSARSPSGTPNEQFF.

This clonotype was observed at least ten times. V and J are TRBV6-1 and TRBJ1-5, with D maybe TRBD1 (5 bases). Trimming left V 11 bases short and J 0 bases short, with 17 bases between. The CDR3 consists of 15 residues. Looked up from germline, CDR1 is MNHNS and CDR2 is SASEGT. The CDR3 sequence is CASRGDQFSNQPQHF. CDR3 DNA: TGTGCCTCCCGGGGGGACCAGTTTAGCAATCAGCCCCAGCATTTT.

Written as DNA, the CDR3 is TGCAGTGCCTACGACACCCTCACAGATACGCAGTATTTT. Its translation: CSAYDTLTDTQYF. The chain joins TRBV20-1 to TRBJ2-3; D remains ambiguous. The germline V and J ends were trimmed by 6 bases and 2 bases, with 12 bases remaining between them. Germline CDR1 and CDR2: DFQATT and SNEGSKA (reference sequence). This CDR3 is built from 13 residues.

This clonotype was recorded many times. The J gene is TRBJ1-5, the V gene TRBV20-1, with no clear D. CDR1 and CDR2 from the germline V gene are DFQATT and SNEGSKA (reference sequence). CDR3 length: 13 residues. V dropped 1 base and J dropped 7 bases, with 11 bases sitting between them. This chain's CDR3 is CSARAEADQPQHF. CDR3 DNA: TGCAGTGCTAGAGCGGAGGCGGACCAGCCCCAGCATTTT.

The J gene is TRBJ2-3, the V gene TRBV9; D is possibly TRBD2 (6 bases). Germline V lookup: CDR1 SGDLS, CDR2 YYNGEE. Trimming cost V 0 bases and J 1 base, with 9 bases left between them. CDR3 length: 15 residues. In DNA form, the CDR3 reads TGTGCCAGCAGCGTAGTGTCTAGCGGCACAGATACGCAGTATTTT. This translates into CASSVVSSGTDTQYF.

This clonotype came up many times. This sequence joins TRBV3-1 and TRBJ1-1; D perhaps matches TRBD1 (5 bases). V was clipped by 4 bases and J by 7 bases, with 13 bases between them. Germline V CDR1 and CDR2: LGHDT, YNNKEL (reference sequence). The CDR3 consists of 13 residues. CDR3 protein: CASSPTGTFEAFF. CDR3 bases: TGTGCCAGCAGCCCCACTGGGACCTTTGAAGCTTTCTTT.

CDR3 DNA sequence: TGTGCCAGCAGCTCGGGGCAGGGAAGCTCCTACGAGCAGTACTTC. This codes for CASSSGQGSSYEQYF. V and J are TRBV5-5 and TRBJ2-7, with D perhaps being TRBD1 or TRBD2 (5 bases each). The V gene lost 3 bases and the J gene lost 0 bases, with 13 bases spanning the gap. This CDR3 comprises 15 residues. CDR1 SGHKS and CDR2 YYEKEE come from the germline V gene (reference sequence). The variable domain in full, completed from reference TRBV5-5 and TRBJ2-7, reads DAGVTQSPTHLIKTRGQQVTLRCSPISGHKSVSWYQQVLGQGPQFIFQYYEKEERGRGNFPDRFSARQFPNYSSELNVNALLLGDSALYLCASSSGQGSSYEQYFGPGTRLTVT.

V usage is TRBV6-5 and J usage is TRBJ2-3, with 10 bases matching TRBD1. The CDR3 is made up of 15 amino acids. V dropped 0 bases and J dropped 6; count of bases not matched to a gene: 3. Germline CDR1 is MNHEY and CDR2 is SVGAGI. The CDR3 reads CASSYSTGGRDTQYF. CDR3 sequence (DNA): TGTGCCAGCAGTTACTCGACAGGGGGCAGGGATACGCAGTATTTT.

This clonotype was found a few times. The CDR3 sequence is CASRKLGGTHGVTEAFF. DNA for the CDR3: TGTGCCAGCAGAAAATTAGGTGGGACACACGGCGTTACTGAAGCTTTCTTT. The chain employs TRBV27 and TRBJ1-1; D perhaps matches TRBD1 (6 bases). Germline loops: CDR1 MNHEY, CDR2 SMNVEV (reference sequence). V lost 6 bases to trimming and J lost 5 bases, with 25 bases between them. The CDR3 loop spans 17 amino acids.

This clonotype was picked up a small number of times. The chain links TRBV2 to TRBJ1-5; D may be TRBD1 (6 bases). V dropped 1 base and J dropped 6 bases, with 13 bases sitting between them. The germline V gene encodes CDR1 SNHLY and CDR2 FYNNEI. This CDR3 has 15 residues. The CDR3 is CASSEEWQGSQPQHF. The CDR3 DNA follows: TGTGCCAGCAGTGAAGAATGGCAGGGGTCTCAGCCCCAGCATTTT.

In its sample, this clonotype was seen many times. The chain combines TRBV7-3 with TRBJ1-1; D remains unclear. The CDR3 loop spans 13 amino acids. The V and J ends lost 4 bases and 0 bases respectively, with 6 bases between them. In germline, CDR1 is SGHTA, CDR2 FQGTGA. The CDR3 here is CASSSNMNTEAFF. Written as DNA, the CDR3 is TGTGCCAGCAGCTCCAACATGAACACTGAAGCTTTCTTT.

This clonotype was observed a few times. V usage is TRBV10-3 and J usage is TRBJ2-7; D unclear. Trimming shortened V by 2 bases and J by 7 bases, and 15 bases separated the two germline ends. Germline loops: CDR1 ENHRY, CDR2 SYGVKD. The CDR3 contains 14 residues. As DNA, the CDR3 is TGTGCCATCAGTGAGGTAACAGCCGCCGGGGAGCAGTACTTC. Protein: CAISEVTAAGEQYF.